These 22 T cell receptor beta chains share one sample of origin, sequenced in a study of CD8 T cells in ankylosing spondylitis. MiXCR was run by TCRdb on the 5' RACE reads, yielding one entry per CDR3 protein. The sample yields under 200,000 distinct CDR3 sequences, around a tenth seen once. Sequences were obtained from blood, either unsorted or a sorted T cell fraction (not recorded which). The receptors shown here come from a male donor with ankylosing spondylitis or in good health (not recorded which).

The genes are TRBV20-1 and TRBJ2-7; 9 bases agree with TRBD2. CDR1 and CDR2 (germline): DFQATT, SNEGSKA (reference sequence). Losses at the gene ends were 6 bases for V and 2 bases for J; bases not matched to a gene: 14. The CDR3 has 16 amino acids. The CDR3, as DNA: TGCAGTGCCAGGAACGTACTAGCGGGCCTAGCCTACGAGCAGTACTTC. The encoded protein is CSARNVLAGLAYEQYF.

In regard to this clonotype: At one end, the junction sequence differs from germline, possibly due to a read error. V gene TRBV7-8 combines with J gene TRBJ2-7, with TRBD1 as a possible D gene (6 bases). Germline loops: CDR1 SGHVS, CDR2 FQNEAQ. The CDR3 totals 16 residues. The CDR3 is CTSSLSNRESTYEQYF. CDR3 DNA: TGTACCAGCAGCTTGTCCAACAGGGAGTCAACCTACGAGCAGTACTTC.

The rearrangement uses TRBV5-1 and TRBJ2-5; 9 positions match TRBD1. Unmatched junction bases numbered 10, after V lost 3 bases and J lost 4 bases. The germline gives CDR1 SGHRS, CDR2 YFSETQ. The CDR3 has 16 amino acids. CDR3: CASSSSGQGVGETQYF. The CDR3 nucleotides are TGCGCCAGCAGCTCGTCGGGACAGGGTGTTGGAGAGACCCAGTACTTC.

This clonotype was observed many times. The V gene is TRBV27, the J gene TRBJ1-5, with TRBD1 as a possible D gene (6 bases). This CDR3 has 15 amino acids. CDR1 and CDR2 (germline): MNHEY, SMNVEV (reference sequence). V was cut by 2 bases and J by 4 bases, with 12 bases left in between. The CDR3 here is CASSLGVGQNQPQHF. DNA of the CDR3: TGTGCCAGCAGTTTAGGGGTAGGACAGAATCAGCCCCAGCATTTT.

By sample fraction, this clonotype is medium-sized. This chain joins TRBV5-5 and TRBJ2-7; 10 bases fit TRBD1. Unmatched junction bases numbered 8, after V lost 4 bases and J lost 4 bases. This CDR3 has 15 residues. Germline CDR1 reads SGHKS; CDR2 reads YYEKEE (reference sequence). The CDR3 sequence: CASSHGQGDLYEQYF. CDR3 in DNA: TGTGCCAGCAGCCATGGACAGGGGGATCTTTACGAGCAGTACTTC.

In this sample, this clonotype turned up many times. The V and J genes are TRBV29-1 and TRBJ1-2, with a possible D match to TRBD1 (6 bases). The V gene lost 3 bases and the J gene lost 8 bases, with 16 bases spanning the gap. The germline CDR1 and CDR2 sequences are SQVTM and ANQGSEA. This CDR3 has 13 amino acids. CDR3 nucleotide sequence: TGCAGCGTTGATTTACAGGGTTCTGAGGGCTACACCTTC. Translated: CSVDLQGSEGYTF.

The chain couples TRBV4-3 to TRBJ2-2; D uncertain. Trimming cost V 4 bases and J 2 bases, with 8 bases left between them. The CDR3 has 14 amino acids. Germline V gene sequence: CDR1 LGHNA, CDR2 YSLEER. In nucleotides, the CDR3 is TGCGCCAGCAGCCTCCTACTAAACACCGGGGAGCTGTTTTTT. Protein: CASSLLLNTGELFF.

Concerning this clonotype itself: The junction differs from germline at one of its ends, possibly a read error. The chain links TRBV3-1 to TRBJ2-7; 9 nucleotides agree with TRBD1. Germline loops: CDR1 LGHDT, CDR2 YNNKEL (reference sequence). This CDR3 is 15 amino acids long. In nucleotides, the CDR3 is TGTGCCTGCAGCCGCAACAGGGGGCACGCCTACGAGCAGTACTTC. Protein: CACSRNRGHAYEQYF.

Ten or more counts support this clonotype. This chain connects TRBV29-1 to TRBJ2-5; D not resolved. The CDR3 length is 11 residues. V was clipped by 0 bases and J by 5 bases, with 4 bases between them. The germline V gene encodes CDR1 SQVTM and CDR2 ANQGSEA. CDR3 region: CSVEDGETQYF. Written as DNA, the CDR3 is TGCAGCGTTGAAGACGGGGAGACCCAGTACTTC.

This clonotype appeared many times. This chain links TRBV10-3 with TRBJ2-1, with D unresolved. The germline V gene encodes CDR1 ENHRY and CDR2 SYGVKD. This CDR3 is 12 amino acids long. V gave up 8 bases and J gave up 5 bases, with 10 bases separating them. For the CDR3, the DNA is TGTGCCATCGGGAAGGGTGACAATGAGCAGTTCTTC. Translated: CAIGKGDNEQFF.

This clonotype was seen more than once but under ten times. The chain employs TRBV7-9 and TRBJ1-4; D unresolved. CDR3 length equals 13 residues. Trimming left V 7 bases short and J 8 bases short, with 14 bases between. Germline V gives CDR1 SEHNR, CDR2 FQNEAQ (reference sequence). CDR3 residues: CASTGLTGEKLFF. CDR3 in DNA: TGTGCCAGCACCGGGCTCACGGGGGAAAAACTGTTTTTT. The full variable domain, rest sourced from reference TRBV7-9 and TRBJ1-4, is DTGVSQNPRHKITKRGQNVTFRCDPISEHNRLYWYRQTLGQGPEFLTYFQNEAQLEKSRLLSDRFSAERPKGSFSTLEIQRTEQGDSAMYLCASTGLTGEKLFFGSGTQLSVL.

This clonotype was seen a few times. The chain employs TRBV6-1 and TRBJ1-2; the D gene is possibly TRBD1 (6 bases). The CDR3 length is 14 residues. Trimming removed 2 bases at V and 2 bases at J, with 9 bases between. The germline V gene has CDR1 MNHNS and CDR2 SASEGT. The CDR3 bases are TGTGCCAGCAGTGAATCGACAGGCAACTATGGCTACACCTTC. Amino acids: CASSESTGNYGYTF.

This clonotype was found many times. V and J are TRBV12-3 or TRBV12-4 and TRBJ2-1; 8 nucleotides match TRBD2. J gave up 8 bases and V 6 bases, and 12 bases lay outside the gene matches. The CDR3 covers 15 residues. CDR3 loop: CASSADGGGYYEQFF. CDR3 DNA: TGTGCCAGCAGCGCCGACGGCGGGGGGTATTATGAGCAGTTCTTC.

This chain links TRBV30 with TRBJ1-1, with D hard to call. In germline, CDR1 is GTSNPN, CDR2 SVGIG (reference sequence). This CDR3 region has 13 residues. Trimming removed 3 bases at V and 4 bases at J, with 12 bases between. CDR3 DNA: TGTGCCTGGAGCGCCGGTAGCGGCACTGAAGCTTTCTTT. Amino acids: CAWSAGSGTEAFF.

This clonotype came up a few times. The rearrangement uses TRBV10-1 and TRBJ2-7; TRBD2 matches 7 bases. After removal of 2 bases from V and 2 bases from J, the junction contained 9 bases not matched to a gene. The CDR3 totals 16 residues. Germline CDR1 WNHNN, CDR2 SYGVQD (reference sequence). CDR3 protein: CASSEVVASGTYEQYF. In DNA, the CDR3 is TGCGCCAGCAGTGAGGTTGTGGCTAGCGGAACCTACGAGCAGTACTTC.

Many counts were recorded for this clonotype. The chain employs TRBV7-8 and TRBJ2-3, with D maybe TRBD2 (6 bases). Germline V CDR1 and CDR2: SGHVS, FQNEAQ. The CDR3 has 17 residues. Trimming cost V 2 bases and J 0 bases, with 15 bases left between them. For the CDR3, the DNA is TGTGCCAGCAGCTTACGATCTAGCGCTACTAGCACAGATACGCAGTATTTT. Translation gives CASSLRSSATSTDTQYF.

The chain links TRBV3-1 to TRBJ2-1; D remains ambiguous. Germline lookup yields CDR1 LGHDT and CDR2 YNNKEL (reference sequence). Between the trimmed V and J ends, which lost 2 bases and 8 bases, there was a span of 7 bases. The CDR3 length is 12 residues. Here the CDR3 reads CASSQSQYEQFF. CDR3 DNA sequence: TGTGCCAGCAGCCAATCCCAATATGAGCAGTTCTTC.

This clonotype showed up many times. The J gene is TRBJ2-5, the V gene TRBV20-1; D unresolved. Trimming pared 0 bases from V and 2 bases from J, leaving 10 bases between. CDR3 length: 14 residues. Germline values: CDR1 DFQATT, CDR2 SNEGSKA (reference sequence). The chain's CDR3 is CSARDFLIQETQYF. CDR3 coding DNA: TGCAGTGCTAGAGATTTCCTAATTCAAGAGACCCAGTACTTC.

This clonotype has ten or more counts. V is TRBV10-1 and J is TRBJ2-7; TRBD2 agrees at 10 bases. After removal of 8 bases from V and 6 bases from J, the junction contained 10 bases not matched to a gene. Germline CDR1 WNHNN, CDR2 SYGVQD (reference sequence). The CDR3 has 14 amino acids. The CDR3 sequence is CASRPSLAGIEQYF. CDR3 nucleotides: TGCGCCAGCCGCCCGTCACTAGCGGGAATCGAGCAGTACTTC.

The chain combines TRBV20-1 with TRBJ2-5; TRBD1 matches at 10 bases. V lost 8 bases to trimming and J lost 5 bases; unmatched junction nucleotides: 5. There are 12 residues in the CDR3. From germline, CDR1 is DFQATT and CDR2 SNEGSKA (reference sequence). CDR3 loop: CSRDRGGETQYF. CDR3 nucleotides: TGCAGTCGGGACAGGGGCGGGGAGACCCAGTACTTC.

In its sample, this clonotype was seen a few times. The genes are TRBV20-1 and TRBJ2-3, with 10 bases identical to TRBD2. This CDR3 has 15 amino acids. The ends lost 6 bases at V and 4 bases at J; junction bases unmatched: 10. The germline gives CDR1 DFQATT, CDR2 SNEGSKA (reference sequence). This chain's CDR3 is CSAPMTSGPADTQYF. The CDR3 DNA sequence: TGCAGTGCGCCGATGACTAGCGGGCCGGCAGATACGCAGTATTTT.

This chain uses TRBV5-1 with TRBJ2-1; TRBD2 aligns across 9 bases. The V gene end was trimmed by 2 bases and the J gene end by 7 bases; junction bases not matched to a gene: 7. CDR3 length: 15 amino acids. The germline V gene encodes CDR1 SGHRS and CDR2 YFSETQ. The CDR3 region is CASSLGGRGSNEQFF. The CDR3 DNA is TGCGCCAGCAGCTTAGGCGGGAGGGGTAGTAATGAGCAGTTCTTC.